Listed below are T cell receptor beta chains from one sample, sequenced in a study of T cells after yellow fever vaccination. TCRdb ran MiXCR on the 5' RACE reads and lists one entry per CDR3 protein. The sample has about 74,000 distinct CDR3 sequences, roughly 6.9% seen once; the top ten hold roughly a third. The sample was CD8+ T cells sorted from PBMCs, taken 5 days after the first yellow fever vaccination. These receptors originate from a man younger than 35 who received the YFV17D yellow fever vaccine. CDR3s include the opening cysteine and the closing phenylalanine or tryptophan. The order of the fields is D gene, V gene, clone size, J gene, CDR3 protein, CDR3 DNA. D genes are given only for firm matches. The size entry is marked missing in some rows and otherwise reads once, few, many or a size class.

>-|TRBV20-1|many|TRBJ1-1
CSARKNTEAFF
TGCAGTGCACGGAAGAACACTGAAGCTTTCTTT
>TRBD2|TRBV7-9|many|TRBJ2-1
CASSFGTSGDEQFF
TGTGCCAGCAGCTTTGGAACTAGCGGGGACGAGCAGTTCTTC
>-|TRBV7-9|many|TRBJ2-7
CASSFPEGNYEQYF
TGTGCCAGCAGCTTCCCAGAAGGAAACTACGAGCAGTACTTC
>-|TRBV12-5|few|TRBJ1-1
CASGLGTVNTEAFF
TGTGCTAGTGGTTTAGGGACGGTGAACACTGAAGCTTTCTTT
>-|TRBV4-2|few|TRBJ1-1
CASSQEKSLSTEAFF
TGTGCCAGCAGCCAGGAGAAGTCGCTGAGCACTGAAGCTTTCTTT
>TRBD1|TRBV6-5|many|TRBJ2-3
CASSYSRAGGHDTQYF
TGTGCCAGCAGTTACTCGAGGGCAGGGGGTCACGATACGCAGTATTTT
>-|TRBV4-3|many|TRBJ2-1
CASSQDSGRRHDEQFF
TGCGCCAGCAGCCAAGATTCGGGGCGCCGGCACGATGAGCAGTTCTTC
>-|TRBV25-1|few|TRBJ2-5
CASSPARGKYQETQYF
TGTGCCAGCAGCCCCGCTAGGGGAAAGTACCAAGAGACCCAGTACTTC
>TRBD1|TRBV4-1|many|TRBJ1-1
CASSQETGVITEAFF
TGCGCCAGCAGCCAAGAGACAGGGGTTATCACTGAAGCTTTCTTT
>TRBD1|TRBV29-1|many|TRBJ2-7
CSVEIRGQGLSYEQYF
TGCAGCGTTGAAATTCGGGGACAGGGGCTATCCTACGAGCAGTACTTC
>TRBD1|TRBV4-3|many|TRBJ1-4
CASSQMGTGGGEKLFF
TGCGCCAGCAGCCAAATGGGAACAGGGGGAGGTGAAAAACTGTTTTTT
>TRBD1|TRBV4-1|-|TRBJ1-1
CASSQTTGLNTEAFF
TGCGCCAGCAGCCAAACGACAGGGTTAAACACTGAAGCTTTCTTT
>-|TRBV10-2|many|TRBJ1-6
CASSVLAPNNSPLHF
TGCGCCAGCAGTGTTCTTGCACCCAATAATTCACCCCTCCACTTT
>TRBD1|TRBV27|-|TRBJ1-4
CASSRQGSRKLFF
TGTGCCAGCAGCCGACAGGGGAGTCGAAAACTGTTTTTT
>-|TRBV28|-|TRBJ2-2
CASSFPSPEGMNTGELFF
TGTGCCAGCAGTTTTCCCAGTCCGGAGGGGATGAACACCGGGGAGCTGTTTTTT
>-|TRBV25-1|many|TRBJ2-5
CASEGPRGTQYF
TGTGCCTCCGAGGGACCCCGGGGGACCCAGTACTTC
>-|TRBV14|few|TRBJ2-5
CASSPILGVGETQYF
TGTGCCAGCAGCCCAATACTAGGAGTGGGAGAGACCCAGTACTTC
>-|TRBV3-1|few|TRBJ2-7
CASSQDSVRGVYEQYF
TGTGCCAGCAGCCAAGATTCCGTCAGGGGGGTTTACGAGCAGTACTTC
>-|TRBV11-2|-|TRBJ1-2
CASSFATGAANTF
-
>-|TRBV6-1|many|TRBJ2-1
CASAGRGDNEQFF
TGTGCCAGCGCCGGACGGGGAGACAATGAGCAGTTCTTC
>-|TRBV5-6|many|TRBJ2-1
CAMSPGGRHNEQFF
TGTGCCATGAGCCCCGGGGGACGGCACAATGAGCAGTTCTTC
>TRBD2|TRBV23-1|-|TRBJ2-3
CASSPRDSGGGRTDTQYF
TGCGCCAGCAGTCCCCGGGATAGCGGGGGAGGAAGAACAGATACGCAGTATTTT
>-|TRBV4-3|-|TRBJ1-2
CASSRNRDLNYGYTF
TGCGCCAGCAGCCGGAACAGGGACTTGAACTATGGCTACACCTTC
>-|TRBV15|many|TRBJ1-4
CATSRDGGEKLFF
TGTGCCACCAGCAGAGATGGAGGGGAAAAACTGTTTTTT
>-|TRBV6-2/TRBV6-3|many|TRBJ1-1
CASSYKPVWGTEAFF
TGTGCCAGCAGTTACAAACCGGTTTGGGGGACTGAAGCTTTCTTT
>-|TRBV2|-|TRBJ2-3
CASSEARDQPGDTQYF
TGTGCCAGCAGTGAAGCCCGGGATCAACCTGGAGATACGCAGTATTTT
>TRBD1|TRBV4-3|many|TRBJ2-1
CASSHGTASYNEQFF
TGCGCCAGCAGCCATGGGACAGCGTCCTACAATGAGCAGTTCTTC
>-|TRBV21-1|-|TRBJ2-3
CATVPRGGGRADTQYF
TGTGCCACCGTACCCCGGGGGGGGGGCAGGGCAGATACGCAGTATTTT
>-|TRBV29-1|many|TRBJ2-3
CSALQHTDTQYF
TGCAGCGCCCTACAGCACACAGATACGCAGTATTTT
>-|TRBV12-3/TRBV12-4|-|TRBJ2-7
CASRWGYEQYF
TGTGCCAGCAGGTGGGGCTACGAGCAGTACTTC
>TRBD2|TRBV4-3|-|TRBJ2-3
CASSQEPGLAVFSSTDTQYF
TGCGCCAGCAGCCAAGAGCCGGGACTAGCCGTTTTCTCTAGCACAGATACGCAGTATTTT
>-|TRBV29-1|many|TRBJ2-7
CSVLTGINYEQYF
TGCAGCGTACTTACCGGGATAAACTACGAGCAGTACTTC
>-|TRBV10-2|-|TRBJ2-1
CASSEVTETSNNEQFF
TGCGCCAGCAGTGAGGTAACAGAAACGAGCAACAATGAGCAGTTCTTC
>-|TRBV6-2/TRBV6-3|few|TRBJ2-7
CASTPRDGSYEQYF
TGTGCCAGCACTCCCCGGGACGGTTCCTACGAGCAGTACTTC
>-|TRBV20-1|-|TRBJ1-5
CSAPAEGSNQPQHF
TGCAGTGCCCCCGCGGAAGGGAGCAATCAGCCCCAGCATTTT
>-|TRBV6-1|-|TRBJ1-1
CASSEPGRLDWDTEAFF
TGTGCCAGCAGTGAACCCGGCCGTTTGGATTGGGACACTGAAGCTTTCTTT
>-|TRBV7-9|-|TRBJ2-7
CASSSPPSYEQYF
TGTGCCAGCAGCTCCCCCCCAAGCTACGAGCAGTACTTC
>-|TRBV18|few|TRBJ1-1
CASSPGDGAFF
TGTGCCAGCTCACCAGGGGACGGAGCTTTCTTT
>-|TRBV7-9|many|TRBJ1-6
CASSSIDTSYNSPLHF
TGTGCCAGCAGCTCCATCGACACGTCCTATAATTCACCCCTCCACTTT
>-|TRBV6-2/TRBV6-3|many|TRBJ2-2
CASSYLTDTGELFF
TGTGCCAGCAGTTACCTTACAGACACCGGGGAGCTGTTTTTT